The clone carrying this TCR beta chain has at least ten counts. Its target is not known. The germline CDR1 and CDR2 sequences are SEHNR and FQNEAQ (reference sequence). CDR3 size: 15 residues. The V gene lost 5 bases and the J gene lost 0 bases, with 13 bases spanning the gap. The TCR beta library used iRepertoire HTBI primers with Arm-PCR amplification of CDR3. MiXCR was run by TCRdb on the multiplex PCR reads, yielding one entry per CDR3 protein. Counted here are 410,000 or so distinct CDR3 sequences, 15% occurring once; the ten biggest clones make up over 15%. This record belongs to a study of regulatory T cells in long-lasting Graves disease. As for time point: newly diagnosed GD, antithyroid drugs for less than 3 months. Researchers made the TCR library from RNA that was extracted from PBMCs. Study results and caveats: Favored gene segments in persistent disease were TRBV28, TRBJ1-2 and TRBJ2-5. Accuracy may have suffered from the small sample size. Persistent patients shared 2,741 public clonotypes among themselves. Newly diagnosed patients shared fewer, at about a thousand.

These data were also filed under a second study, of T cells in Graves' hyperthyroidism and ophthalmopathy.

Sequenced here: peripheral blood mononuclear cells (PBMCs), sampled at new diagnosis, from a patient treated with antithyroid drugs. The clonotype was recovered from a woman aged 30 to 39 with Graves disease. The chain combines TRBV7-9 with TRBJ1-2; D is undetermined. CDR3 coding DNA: TGTGCCAGCAGCCCCAACGGGCAGGCTAACTATGGCTACACCTTC. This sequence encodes CASSPNGQANYGYTF.